These 22 T cell receptor beta chains share one sample of origin, sequenced in a study of T cells in Graves' hyperthyroidism and ophthalmopathy. Amplification yielded TCR beta CDR3 regions, with RNA transcripts as the source. The HTBI primer set served for first-round RT-PCR of the TCR CDR3. TCRdb redid the calling of the multiplex PCR reads with MiXCR, one entry per CDR3 protein. The sample records about 740,000 distinct CDR3 sequences, around 13% being singletons. The sequencing sample was made of blood. The receptors were gathered from a young woman with Graves' hyperthyroidism.

This clonotype showed up just a few times. The V gene is TRBV4-3, the J gene TRBJ2-1, with 10 bases matching TRBD2. CDR1 LGHNA and CDR2 YSLEER come from the germline V gene. V shed 4 bases and J 4 bases; nucleotides not matched to a gene: 4. CDR3 length equals 15 residues. The CDR3 DNA is TGCGCCAGCAGCCTCACTAGCGGGGTATACAATGAGCAGTTCTTC. It codes for CASSLTSGVYNEQFF.

The sample holds a few counts of this clonotype. The CDR3 here is CASSWKVDPNTEAFF. The CDR3 region has the DNA TGCGCCAGCAGCTGGAAGGTGGACCCGAACACTGAAGCTTTCTTT. The chain is built from TRBV5-1 and TRBJ1-1; D is unresolved. The CDR3 has 15 residues. The germline gives CDR1 SGHRS, CDR2 YFSETQ. The V end lost 3 bases, the J end lost 1 base, and 13 bases lay between the germline ends.

The CDR3 sequence: CSSFPGTSGAKDTQYF. The CDR3 DNA sequence: TGCAGTTCCTTCCCCGGGACTAGCGGGGCCAAAGATACGCAGTATTTT. The gene calls are TRBV20-1 and TRBJ2-3, with 13 bases identical to TRBD2. V lost 8 bases, J lost 5 bases, and 13 bases stayed unmatched. From germline, CDR1 is DFQATT and CDR2 SNEGSKA (reference sequence). The CDR3 is made up of 16 amino acids.

This sequence joins TRBV4-1 and TRBJ1-5; possible D gene TRBD1, 5 bases. This CDR3 comprises 16 residues. Germline lookup yields CDR1 MGHRA and CDR2 YSYEKL. The V gene lost 4 bases and the J gene lost 9 bases, with 22 bases spanning the gap. CDR3 protein: CASSPWAGTRRWPQHF. As DNA, the CDR3 is TGCGCCAGCAGCCCCTGGGCAGGGACCCGTCGATGGCCCCAGCATTTT.

The rearrangement joins TRBV12-3 or TRBV12-4 to TRBJ2-3; 9 positions match TRBD1. J was trimmed by 1 base and V by 5 bases; bases with no gene match: 4. This CDR3 has 15 amino acids. CDR3 sequence reads: CASSPGDRGTDTQYF. DNA for the CDR3: TGTGCCAGCAGTCCTGGGGACAGGGGCACAGATACGCAGTATTTT.

In its sample, this clonotype was seen many times. V usage is TRBV3-1 and J usage is TRBJ2-3, with D uncertain. The V end lost 6 bases, the J end lost 0 bases, and 10 bases lay between the germline ends. Germline V gene data show CDR1 as LGHDT and CDR2 as YNNKEL (reference sequence). The CDR3 totals 14 residues. The CDR3 sequence is CASRQLTSTDTQYF. The DNA of the CDR3 is TGTGCCAGCAGGCAACTTACTAGCACAGATACGCAGTATTTT.

The chain joins TRBV6-9 to TRBJ2-7; D call uncertain. The germline CDR1 and CDR2 sequences are MNHGY and SVAAGI. The CDR3 has 15 amino acids. V shed 3 bases and J shed 1 base, with 13 bases lying between them. The CDR3 spells CASSYGSVPSYEQYF. CDR3 DNA sequence: TGTGCCAGCAGTTACGGCAGCGTCCCATCCTACGAGCAGTACTTC.

This clonotype has at least ten counts. The chain links TRBV18 to TRBJ2-7; TRBD1 matches at 8 bases. From germline, CDR1 is KGHSH and CDR2 LQKENI. After removal of 0 bases from V and 0 bases from J, the junction contained 4 bases not matched to a gene. This CDR3 comprises 16 residues. CDR3 in amino acids: CASSPPRTGSSYEQYF. CDR3 in DNA: TGTGCCAGCTCACCACCTCGGACAGGGTCCTCCTACGAGCAGTACTTC.

The sample holds many counts of this clonotype. The chain recombines TRBV27 with TRBJ2-3, with D possibly TRBD1 on 8 matching bases. Germline lookup yields CDR1 MNHEY and CDR2 SMNVEV (reference sequence). The V end was cut by 4 bases, the J end by 7 bases, with 15 bases between. The CDR3 is made up of 14 amino acids. The CDR3 nucleotides are TGTGCCAGCAGTTCCGGACAGGGAGGGAATACGCAGTATTTT. Amino acids: CASSSGQGGNTQYF.

This clonotype was recorded at least ten times. The chain is built from TRBV6-1 and TRBJ1-5; 12 bases are shared with TRBD1. Trimming took 5 bases from V and 7 from J; bases not matched to a gene: 15. The CDR3 is made up of 18 amino acids. Germline loops: CDR1 MNHNS, CDR2 SASEGT. The DNA for the CDR3 is TGTGCCAGCAGTCGGGGGACAGGGGGCGTTTCCTTCGGACAGCCCCAGCATTTT. It is translated as CASSRGTGGVSFGQPQHF.

The V gene is TRBV5-5, the J gene TRBJ1-4, with TRBD1 matching 7 bases. CDR3 length: 14 amino acids. Germline CDR1 and CDR2: SGHKS and YYEKEE (reference sequence). V dropped 4 bases and J dropped 7; count of bases not matched to a gene: 7. This CDR3 reads CASSQGTVLEKLFF. CDR3 DNA sequence: TGTGCCAGCAGCCAAGGGACAGTTCTTGAAAAACTGTTTTTT.

This clonotype has just a few counts. This rearrangement joins TRBV29-1 to TRBJ1-2; 10 bases fit TRBD1. This CDR3 has 14 amino acids. Germline V gene sequence: CDR1 SQVTM, CDR2 ANQGSEA. Losses at the gene ends were 5 bases for V and 2 bases for J; bases not matched to a gene: 5. CDR3 nucleotides: TGCAGCGTTTTTGGGACAGGGGAAAACTATGGCTACACCTTC. This codes for CSVFGTGENYGYTF.

Many counts were recorded for this clonotype. The rearrangement uses TRBV12-5 and TRBJ2-1; D is unresolved. CDR1 is LGHNT and CDR2 is FRNRAP in the germline V gene. V shed 2 bases and J shed 2 bases, with 7 bases lying between them. This CDR3 contains 14 residues. CDR3: CASGLWSAYNEQFF. The CDR3 region has the DNA TGTGCTAGTGGTTTGTGGTCAGCCTACAATGAGCAGTTCTTC.

This clonotype was picked up many times. V and J are TRBV20-1 and TRBJ2-3, with TRBD2 matching over 11 bases. Germline CDR1 and CDR2: DFQATT and SNEGSKA (reference sequence). With 3 bases clipped from V and 7 bases from J, the junction kept 6 bases outside the gene matches. The CDR3 is made up of 14 amino acids. The CDR3 DNA sequence: TGCAGTGCTAGGATTAGCGGGAGGGCGAATACGCAGTATTTT. Translated: CSARISGRANTQYF.

This clonotype was observed a handful of times. The chain joins TRBV28 to TRBJ1-4; unclear D gene. Germline-derived CDR1 and CDR2 are MDHEN and SYDVKM. The CDR3 runs 15 residues. Deletions cut 8 bases from V and 0 bases from J, with 13 bases between. The CDR3 DNA reads TGTGCCAGCTCCATTCGCCCGGCAACTAATGAAAAACTGTTTTTT. The encoded protein is CASSIRPATNEKLFF.

The sample holds many counts of this clonotype. The V call is TRBV6-5, the J call TRBJ1-2; no reliable D call. Germline assignment: CDR1 MNHEY and CDR2 SVGAGI. V lost 2 bases and J 7 bases, leaving 14 bases between the germline ends. The CDR3 is made up of 14 amino acids. The CDR3, as DNA: TGTGCCAGCAGTTACGGTATAGGCGGGGTTGGCTACACCTTC. This gives the protein CASSYGIGGVGYTF.

This chain uses TRBV6-1 with TRBJ1-3; the D is unclear. Germline V gives CDR1 MNHNS, CDR2 SASEGT. V was clipped by 7 bases and J by 0 bases, with 7 bases between them. The CDR3 runs 13 residues. The CDR3: CASTRLSGNTIYF. The CDR3 nucleotides read TGTGCCAGCACAAGACTCTCTGGAAACACCATATATTTT.

The chain has TRBV6-1 and TRBJ1-2; a possible D gene is TRBD1 (5 bases). Looked up from germline, CDR1 is MNHNS and CDR2 is SASEGT. Between the trimmed V and J ends, which lost 7 bases and 4 bases, there was a span of 19 bases. This CDR3 comprises 15 residues. The CDR3 protein is CASKVLKQETYGYTF. The CDR3 DNA sequence: TGTGCCAGCAAAGTACTCAAACAGGAAACCTATGGCTACACCTTC.

This clonotype appeared many times. V gene TRBV3-1 combines with J gene TRBJ2-5; maybe TRBD2 (5 bases). The V gene lost 1 base and the J gene lost 9 bases, with 18 bases spanning the gap. The CDR3 sequence is 15 residues long. The germline V gene encodes CDR1 LGHDT and CDR2 YNNKEL (reference sequence). CDR3 in DNA: TGTGCCAGCAGCCAAGTATCTAGCCCCAGTGAGGCCCAGTACTTC. Translating gives CASSQVSSPSEAQYF.

J is TRBJ2-2 and V is TRBV27, with 7 bases lining up with TRBD2. From germline, CDR1 is MNHEY and CDR2 SMNVEV (reference sequence). V was clipped by 6 bases and J by 8 bases; unmatched bases: 18. The CDR3 is 17 residues long. In DNA, the CDR3 is TGTGCCAGCAGCCGCAACGACTATGCGGGAGTAACGGGGGAGCTGTTTTTT. Protein: CASSRNDYAGVTGELFF.

This clonotype came up many times. The chain carries TRBV12-3 or TRBV12-4 and TRBJ1-2; 7 bases agree with TRBD1. The CDR3 sequence is 15 residues long. Trimming took 0 bases from V and 7 from J; bases not matched to a gene: 8. CDR3 sequence reads: CASSLARQGIGGYTF. As DNA, the CDR3 is TGTGCCAGCAGTTTAGCCCGACAGGGAATCGGTGGCTACACCTTC.

This clonotype was counted only a few times. The chain combines TRBV18 with TRBJ2-7, with D possibly matching TRBD1 (5 bases). V lost 3 bases and J 2 bases, leaving 14 bases between the germline ends. The CDR3 runs 15 residues. The germline V gene has CDR1 KGHSH and CDR2 LQKENI. This CDR3 is CASSPQTDPTYEQYF. CDR3 DNA sequence: TGTGCCAGCTCACCCCAGACAGACCCCACCTACGAGCAGTACTTC. The full variable domain, with the rest looked up from reference TRBV18 and TRBJ2-7, is NAGVMQNPRHLVRRRGQEARLRCSPMKGHSHVYWYRQLPEEGLKFMVYLQKENIIDESGMPKERFSAEFPKEGPSILRIQQVVRGDSAAYFCASSPQTDPTYEQYFGPGTRLTVT.